This T cell receptor beta chain comes out of a study of cytomegalovirus exposure and HLA in healthy donors. Deletions cut 9 bases from V and 0 bases from J, with 9 bases between. Germline CDR1 and CDR2: MNHEY and SVGAGI. This CDR3 region has 13 residues. The PCR ran on 60 Vbeta and 13 Jbeta primers. The assay was immunoSEQ multiplex PCR, and TCRdb's table has in-frame clones only and misses some. The sample yields around 130,000 clones, under 85% seen once. The genes are TRBV6-5 and TRBJ1-3; D is unresolved. The sequenced material came from PBMCs. This receptor was obtained from a boy between 10 and 17 years old in good health and CMV-seronegative. The CDR3 DNA is TGTGCCAGTTATCCCTACTCTGGAAACACCATATATTTT. Protein: CASYPYSGNTIYF.